These 25 T cell receptor beta chains originate from one sample sequenced in a study of shared clonotypes between healthy human individuals. Using immunoSEQ multiplex PCR, the repertoire was profiled, and TCRdb retains in-frame clones only, with some absent. Of hundreds of thousands of clones listed, roughly 97% were seen once; the top ten hold 0.055% to 0.07%. The sample comprised naive CD4+ T cells sorted from blood. As to subset: CD45RA+ positively selected. Receptors originate from a young woman in good health.

The V and J genes are TRBV6-5 and TRBJ2-2; unclear D gene. CDR1 MNHEY and CDR2 SVGAGI come from the germline V gene. The V gene lost 5 bases and the J gene lost 3 bases, with 13 bases spanning the gap. The CDR3 is 15 amino acids. The CDR3 loop is CASSTQPTYTGELFF. The CDR3 DNA is TGTGCCAGCAGTACCCAACCTACCTACACCGGGGAGCTGTTTTTT.

The V and J genes are TRBV18 and TRBJ2-1; no definite D call. Germline V gene lookup returns CDR1 KGHSH and CDR2 LQKENI. The CDR3 runs to 12 residues. The V gene lost 6 bases and the J gene lost 8 bases, with 11 bases spanning the gap. DNA for the CDR3: TGTGCCAGCTCGCCCTCTCGGTATGAGCAGTTCTTC. Translating it yields CASSPSRYEQFF.

The sample holds one count of this clone. The chain combines TRBV5-1 with TRBJ2-6; possible D gene TRBD2, 6 bases. The V end lost 4 bases, the J end lost 13 bases, and 15 bases lay between the germline ends. The CDR3 runs 13 residues. Germline CDR1 SGHRS, CDR2 YFSETQ. The CDR3 sequence is CASSDSAGRVLTF. DNA for the CDR3: TGCGCCAGCAGCGACAGCGCGGGGCGGGTCCTGACTTTC.

The V gene is TRBV2, the J gene TRBJ2-3, with D hard to call. Trimming cost V 7 bases and J 1 base, with 12 bases left between them. Germline CDR1 SNHLY, CDR2 FYNNEI. This CDR3 region has 14 residues. CDR3 sequence (DNA): TGTGCCAGCACGGTCCAGGACGGCACAGATACGCAGTATTTT. Amino acids: CASTVQDGTDTQYF.

The chain carries TRBV14 and TRBJ2-7, with no clear D. V was pared by 2 bases and J by 8 bases, with 10 bases between. Germline CDR1 and CDR2: SGHDN and FVKESK. The CDR3 loop spans 12 amino acids. CDR3 sequence reads: CASSQQSGKQYF. CDR3 nucleotides: TGTGCCAGCAGCCAACAGTCGGGCAAGCAGTACTTC.

V and J are TRBV4-1 and TRBJ2-7; tentative D call: TRBD1 (5 bases). V was trimmed by 0 bases and J by 7 bases, leaving 13 bases between them. This CDR3 is 14 amino acids long. CDR1 MGHRA and CDR2 YSYEKL come from the germline V gene. The CDR3 nucleotides are TGCGCCAGCAGCCAAGAAGTCAGGGTGCGGGAGCAGTACTTC. Amino acid sequence: CASSQEVRVREQYF.

Comment on this clone: The CDR3 does not end in the conserved phenylalanine or tryptophan, so this is likely a read error. The DNA is omitted, as the CDR3 cannot be located on it reliably, and the CDR3 follows TCRdb's listing. The CDR3 protein is CASNGLGQLYL. The chain has TRBV2 and TRBJ2-7; TRBD1, the table's D call, was not compared with the DNA. A total of 11 residues make up the CDR3, ends included. From germline, CDR1 is SNHLY and CDR2 FYNNEI.

The chain couples TRBV29-1 to TRBJ1-5; 10 positions agree with TRBD1. The V gene end was trimmed by 6 bases and the J gene end by 2 bases; junction bases not matched to a gene: 4. Germline CDR1 SQVTM, CDR2 ANQGSEA. There are 14 residues in the CDR3. The CDR3 DNA is TGCAGCGTCGGGACAGGGGTGGGCAATCAGCCCCAGCATTTT. Translating gives CSVGTGVGNQPQHF.

This chain links TRBV7-2 with TRBJ1-4; the match to TRBD1 covers 7 bases. The CDR3 is 13 amino acids. Germline values: CDR1 SGHTA, CDR2 FQGNSA. The trim removed 8 bases at V and 7 bases at J, leaving 7 bases unmatched. The CDR3 DNA follows: TGTGCCAGCCGACAGGGCGAGTTTGAAAAACTGTTTTTT. Residues: CASRQGEFEKLFF.

This clone was observed once. J is TRBJ2-5 and V is TRBV5-4; possibly TRBD2 for D (7 bases). Between the trimmed V and J ends, which lost 4 bases and 2 bases, there was a span of 15 bases. CDR3 size: 15 residues. CDR1 is SGHNT and CDR2 is YYREEE in the germline V gene (reference sequence). The CDR3 reads CASSPGGAQQETQYF. For the CDR3, the DNA is TGTGCCAGCAGCCCTGGGGGGGCACAGCAAGAGACCCAGTACTTC.

The rearrangement joins TRBV20-1 to TRBJ2-5; unclear D gene. Germline lookup yields CDR1 DFQATT and CDR2 SNEGSKA (reference sequence). The CDR3 consists of 11 residues. V was shortened by 3 bases and J by 2 bases, with 4 bases between the two germline ends. The CDR3 loop reads CSASQQETQYF. CDR3 sequence (DNA): TGCAGTGCTAGCCAACAAGAGACCCAGTACTTC.

The chain recombines TRBV7-2 with TRBJ1-4; D gene uncertain. There are 13 residues in the CDR3. Trimming removed 3 bases from V and 8 bases from J, with 10 bases in between. Germline assignment: CDR1 SGHTA and CDR2 FQGNSA. The CDR3 DNA is TGTGCCAGCAGCTTTGTTGTCCGAGAAAAACTGTTTTTT. This sequence encodes CASSFVVREKLFF.

J is TRBJ1-1 and V is TRBV18; 7 bases fit TRBD1. The CDR3 loop spans 14 amino acids. Trimming took 3 bases from V and 3 from J; bases not matched to a gene: 4. The germline CDR1 and CDR2 sequences are KGHSH and LQKENI. The CDR3 is CASSPGQAHTEAFF. In nucleotides, the CDR3 is TGTGCCAGCTCACCCGGACAGGCGCACACTGAAGCTTTCTTT.

The V gene is TRBV7-9, the J gene TRBJ1-4; D may be TRBD1 (5 bases). V lost 3 bases, J lost 7 bases, and 9 bases lay in between. CDR1 is SEHNR and CDR2 is FQNEAQ in the germline V gene (reference sequence). The CDR3 runs to 13 residues. The CDR3 spells CASSFRGVEKLFF. CDR3 nucleotides: TGTGCCAGCAGCTTTCGGGGGGTTGAAAAACTGTTTTTT.

This chain uses TRBV11-2 with TRBJ2-1, with 8 bases fitting TRBD2. Germline CDR1 and CDR2: SGHAT and FQNNGV. The CDR3 spans 15 residues. V was pared by 1 base and J by 9 bases, with 8 bases of the junction left unmatched. CDR3 in DNA: TGTGCCAGCAGCTTAGTCCGCGGGAGGTCTGTTGAGCAGTTCTTC. Amino acids: CASSLVRGRSVEQFF.

V usage is TRBV27 and J usage is TRBJ1-1, with D possibly matching TRBD1 (5 bases). This CDR3 region has 15 residues. Trimming removed 8 bases from V and 1 base from J, with 17 bases in between. The germline CDR1 and CDR2 sequences are MNHEY and SMNVEV (reference sequence). CDR3 residues: CASSAGGPENTEAFF. As DNA, the CDR3 is TGTGCCAGCTCAGCCGGGGGACCCGAGAACACTGAAGCTTTCTTT.

This clone was observed a single time. V gene TRBV6-5 combines with J gene TRBJ2-7; a weak D match, TRBD1 (5 bases). V gave up 6 bases and J gave up 5 bases, with 17 bases separating them. Germline loops: CDR1 MNHEY, CDR2 SVGAGI. The CDR3 covers 14 residues. The CDR3 DNA follows: TGTGCCAGCAGGGTGGGGCAGGCCCGCAACGAGCAGTACTTC. It translates to CASRVGQARNEQYF.

The V call is TRBV28, the J call TRBJ2-7; 7 nucleotides line up with TRBD2. Germline values: CDR1 MDHEN, CDR2 SYDVKM. The junction had 11 bases not matched to a gene; V was cut back by 6 bases and J by 3 bases. The CDR3 extends over 15 amino acids. This CDR3 reads CASSDGGGNGYEQYF. The CDR3 bases are TGTGCCAGCAGCGATGGGGGGGGGAACGGCTACGAGCAGTACTTC.

A single count supports this clone. V gene TRBV19 combines with J gene TRBJ2-3; tentatively, D is TRBD1 (6 bases). The CDR3 spans 13 residues. Trimming removed 7 bases at V and 0 bases at J, with 8 bases between. CDR1 is LNHDA and CDR2 is SQIVND in the germline V gene (reference sequence). CDR3 sequence: CASNQGSTDTQYF. The DNA for the CDR3 is TGTGCCAGTAATCAGGGGAGCACAGATACGCAGTATTTT.

The J gene is TRBJ2-1, the V gene TRBV5-6; 10 nucleotides align to TRBD1. This CDR3 comprises 15 residues. CDR1 is SGHDT and CDR2 is YYEEEE in the germline V gene. V gave up 5 bases and J gave up 6 bases; unmatched junction bases: 8. The CDR3, as DNA: TGTGCCAGCAGTGCCACGAGACAGGGGGCCAATGAGCAGTTCTTC. Its translation is CASSATRQGANEQFF.

The gene calls are TRBV19 and TRBJ1-5; 12 bases match TRBD1. J gave up 2 bases and V 7 bases, and 9 bases lay outside the gene matches. The CDR3 is made up of 17 amino acids. Germline V gene sequence: CDR1 LNHDA, CDR2 SQIVND (reference sequence). CDR3 bases: TGTGCCAGTACTCCGGGACAGGGGGCGTGGGGCAATCAGCCCCAGCATTTT. Protein: CASTPGQGAWGNQPQHF.

The chain employs TRBV5-1 and TRBJ1-1; the D is unclear. The V gene lost 0 bases and the J gene lost 5 bases, with 14 bases spanning the gap. Germline assignment: CDR1 SGHRS and CDR2 YFSETQ. The CDR3 loop spans 15 amino acids. The CDR3 DNA follows: TGCGCCAGCAGCTTGGTCGCGACCCGGGAGACTGAAGCTTTCTTT. Translated: CASSLVATRETEAFF.

The chain recombines TRBV7-9 with TRBJ2-7, with D perhaps matching TRBD2 (6 bases). CDR1 SEHNR and CDR2 FQNEAQ come from the germline V gene (reference sequence). Between the trimmed V and J ends, which lost 1 base and 6 bases, there was a span of 10 bases. The CDR3 loop spans 13 amino acids. CDR3 sequence: CASSLGRVAEQYF. CDR3 nucleotide sequence: TGTGCCAGCAGCTTAGGGAGGGTGGCCGAGCAGTACTTC.

This chain links TRBV27 with TRBJ2-5; possible D gene TRBD2, 5 bases. The germline CDR1 and CDR2 sequences are MNHEY and SMNVEV (reference sequence). There are 14 residues in the CDR3. V was trimmed by 4 bases and J by 3 bases, leaving 12 bases between them. CDR3 coding DNA: TGTGCCAGCAGTTCCGGGATAGGGAAAGAGACCCAGTACTTC. Its protein product is CASSSGIGKETQYF.

The chain recombines TRBV7-2 with TRBJ2-2; 9 bases align to TRBD2. Germline CDR1 SGHTA, CDR2 FQGNSA. The CDR3 consists of 15 residues. The trim removed 6 bases at V and 4 bases at J, leaving 6 bases unmatched. Here the CDR3 DNA reads TGTGCCAGCAGAGCTATAGCGGGAGCCACCGGGGAGCTGTTTTTT. This gives the protein CASRAIAGATGELFF.